This T cell receptor beta chain originates from a study of T cell responses to AZD1222 COVID-19 vaccine. Some clones are missing from TCRdb's copy, which holds only in-frame ones; the method was immunoSEQ multiplex PCR. The sample includes 100,000 to 150,000 clones, 87% seen only once; the top ten take roughly 1.5%. Trimming left V 1 base short and J 4 bases short, with 10 bases between. Germline V lookup: CDR1 SGHVS, CDR2 FQNEAQ. CDR3 length: 14 amino acids. The receptor comes from an adult in good health. The genes are TRBV7-8 and TRBJ2-5; D is perhaps TRBD1 (5 bases). The specimen comprised peripheral blood, sampled on day 0 of AZD1222 vaccination. CDR3 sequence reads: CASSLVARAETQYF. CDR3 DNA sequence: TGTGCCAGCAGCTTAGTGGCCAGGGCAGAGACCCAGTACTTC. Using reference TRBV7-8 and TRBJ2-5 for the parts outside the CDR3, the full variable domain is GAGVSQSPRYKVAKRGQDVALRCDPISGHVSLFWYQQALGQGPEFLTYFQNEAQLDKSGLPSDRFFAERPEGSVSTLKIQRTQQEDSAVYLCASSLVARAETQYFGPGTRLLVL.